Listed below are T cell receptor beta chains from one sample, sequenced in a study of T-cell memory formation after mild COVID-19. TCRdb reprocessed the 5' RACE reads via MiXCR and lists one record per CDR3 protein. This sample has roughly 62,000 distinct CDR3 sequences, with less than 9.5% found just once. The sample comprised PBMCs or a T cell subset sorted from them (not recorded which). Receptors originate from a man between 18 and 35 years old who had mild COVID-19 (a few samples of this study predate the infection). Cell type and time point are not known. CDR3s include the opening cysteine and the closing phenylalanine or tryptophan. The D gene is left open where the match is weak. For some rows the clone size is stated as once, few or many, or as a class when expanded; others skip it.

v_call	j_call	d_call	clone_size	cdr3_nt	cdr3_aa
TRBV5-1	TRBJ2-1	TRBD2	few	TGCGCCAGCAGCTCACCGGGACTAGCGGGGAGTAATGAGCAGTTCTTC	CASSSPGLAGSNEQFF
TRBV7-2	TRBJ2-5	TRBD2	-	TGTGCCAGCAGCTTAGGAAGCGGGGGGAATGGAGAGACCCAGTACTTC	CASSLGSGGNGETQYF
TRBV3-1	TRBJ1-1	-	few	TGTGCCAGCAGCCGAGCGGAGTGGGGGAGGACTGAAGCTTTCTTT	CASSRAEWGRTEAFF
TRBV27	TRBJ2-1	-	-	TGTGCCAGCAGTTTGGACAGGCCCCCAGCGGGTGGTGAGCAGTTCTTC	CASSLDRPPAGGEQFF
TRBV12-3/TRBV12-4	TRBJ2-1	TRBD2	many	TGTGCCAGCAGTTGGGGCGGGGGGGTCTACAATGAGCAGTTCTTC	CASSWGGGVYNEQFF
TRBV12-3/TRBV12-4	TRBJ2-2	-	medium-sized	TGTGCCAGCAGTCGATCCACCGGGGAGCTGTTTTTT	CASSRSTGELFF
TRBV12-3/TRBV12-4	TRBJ2-4	TRBD1	many	TGTGCCAGCAGATTGATGGGGACAGGGGGAAACATTCAGTACTTC	CASRLMGTGGNIQYF
TRBV5-5	TRBJ2-7	-	many	TGTGCCAGCAGCATGATTACGTCCGGGACCTACGAGCAGTACTTC	CASSMITSGTYEQYF
TRBV20-1	TRBJ2-3	TRBD2	many	TGCAGTGCTGCCCGCCGGGGGGATGATCCAGATACGCAGTATTTT	CSAARRGDDPDTQYF
TRBV29-1	TRBJ1-2	TRBD1	-	TGCAGCGTCTACCCCAATGGACAGGATGGCTACACCTTC	CSVYPNGQDGYTF
TRBV7-7	TRBJ2-5	-	few	TGTGCTAGCAGCTTAGCGGTGGGTAGGGAGACCCAGTACTTC	CASSLAVGRETQYF
TRBV4-1	TRBJ1-4	TRBD1	-	TGCGCCAGCAGCCAGGACAGGGTGGGGGAAAAACTGTTTTTT	CASSQDRVGEKLFF
TRBV7-9	TRBJ2-3	-	many	TGTGCCAGCAGCTTAGCCACCCACACAGATACGCAGTATTTT	CASSLATHTDTQYF
TRBV4-2	TRBJ2-5	-	-	TGTGCCAGCAGCCAAGATCCGGAAGAGACCCAGTACTTC	CASSQDPEETQYF
TRBV4-3	TRBJ2-3	-	few	TGCGCCAGCAGCCAAGATCGGAACACAGATACGCAGTATTTT	CASSQDRNTDTQYF
TRBV28	TRBJ1-4	-	-	TGTGCCAGCAGTTTCCTGTATGAAAAACTGTTTTTT	CASSFLYEKLFF
TRBV5-1	TRBJ1-5	-	few	TGCGCCAGCAGCTTGGCCGGGGAAGGAGGGCAGCCCCAGCATTTT	CASSLAGEGGQPQHF
TRBV9	TRBJ2-5	-	-	TGTGCCAGCAGCGTAGAGTACGGGGGAGAGACCCAGTACTTC	CASSVEYGGETQYF